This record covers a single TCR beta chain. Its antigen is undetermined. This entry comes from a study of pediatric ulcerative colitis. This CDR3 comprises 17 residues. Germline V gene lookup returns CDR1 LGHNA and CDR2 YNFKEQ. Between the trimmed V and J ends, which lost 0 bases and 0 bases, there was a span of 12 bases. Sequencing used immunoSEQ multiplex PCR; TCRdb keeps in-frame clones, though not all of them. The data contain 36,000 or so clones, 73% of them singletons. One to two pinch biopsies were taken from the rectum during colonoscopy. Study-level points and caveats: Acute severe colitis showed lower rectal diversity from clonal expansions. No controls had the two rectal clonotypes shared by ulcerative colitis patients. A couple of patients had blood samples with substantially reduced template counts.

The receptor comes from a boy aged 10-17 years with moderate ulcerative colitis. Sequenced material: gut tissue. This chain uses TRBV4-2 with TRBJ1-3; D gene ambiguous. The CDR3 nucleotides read TGTGCCAGCAGCCAAGAAGGGCCAGGAGCCTCTGGAAACACCATATATTTT. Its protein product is CASSQEGPGASGNTIYF.